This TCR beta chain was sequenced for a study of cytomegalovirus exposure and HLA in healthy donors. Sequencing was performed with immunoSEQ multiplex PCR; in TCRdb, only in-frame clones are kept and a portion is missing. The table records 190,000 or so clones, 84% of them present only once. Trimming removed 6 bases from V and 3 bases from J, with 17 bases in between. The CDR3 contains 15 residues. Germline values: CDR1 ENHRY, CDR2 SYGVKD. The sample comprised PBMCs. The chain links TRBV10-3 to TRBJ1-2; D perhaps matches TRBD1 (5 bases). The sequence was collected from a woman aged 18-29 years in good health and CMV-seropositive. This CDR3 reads CAISPRGGLDYGYTF. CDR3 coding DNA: TGTGCCATCAGCCCCCGCGGGGGTCTTGACTATGGCTACACCTTC.